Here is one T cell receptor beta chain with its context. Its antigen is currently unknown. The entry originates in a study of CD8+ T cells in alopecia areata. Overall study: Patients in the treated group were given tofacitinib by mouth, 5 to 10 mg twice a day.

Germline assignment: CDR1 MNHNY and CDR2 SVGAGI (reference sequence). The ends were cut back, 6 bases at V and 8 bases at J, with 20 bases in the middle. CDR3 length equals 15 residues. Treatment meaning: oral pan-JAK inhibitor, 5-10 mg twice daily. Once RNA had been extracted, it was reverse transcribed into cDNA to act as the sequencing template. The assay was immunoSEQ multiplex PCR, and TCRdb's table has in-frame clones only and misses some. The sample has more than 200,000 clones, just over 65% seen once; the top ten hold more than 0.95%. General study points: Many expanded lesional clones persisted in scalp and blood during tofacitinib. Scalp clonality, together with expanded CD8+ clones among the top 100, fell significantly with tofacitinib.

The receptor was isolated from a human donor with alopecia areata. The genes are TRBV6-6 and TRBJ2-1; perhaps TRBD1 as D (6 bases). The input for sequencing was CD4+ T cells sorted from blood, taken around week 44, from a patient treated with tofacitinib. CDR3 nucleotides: TGTGCCAGCAGCGGAAGGGGGACGGCTATCGATGAGCAGTTCTTC. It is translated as CASSGRGTAIDEQFF.